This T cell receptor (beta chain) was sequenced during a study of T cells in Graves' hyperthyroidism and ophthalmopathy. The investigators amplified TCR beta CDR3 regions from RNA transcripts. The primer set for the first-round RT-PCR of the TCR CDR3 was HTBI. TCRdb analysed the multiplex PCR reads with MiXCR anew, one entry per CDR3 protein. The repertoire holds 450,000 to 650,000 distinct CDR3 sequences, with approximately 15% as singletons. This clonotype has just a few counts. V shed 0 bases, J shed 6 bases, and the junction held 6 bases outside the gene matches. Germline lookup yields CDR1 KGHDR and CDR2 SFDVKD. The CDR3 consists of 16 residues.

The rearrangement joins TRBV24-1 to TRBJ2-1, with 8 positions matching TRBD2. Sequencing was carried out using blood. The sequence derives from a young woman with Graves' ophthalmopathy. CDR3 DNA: TGTGCCACCAGTGATTTGGGAGGACTAGCCTCCAATGAGCAGTTCTTC. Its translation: CATSDLGGLASNEQFF.